This passage covers 30 T cell receptor beta chains from one sample sequenced in a study of chemoradiotherapy in HPV16-positive cancers. The data were produced by immunoSEQ multiplex PCR, yet TCRdb's version contains in-frame clones alone and is incomplete. The sample records more than 35,000 clones, 76% being singletons. This material consisted of blood, taken from a patient who underwent chemoradiotherapy. These receptors were taken from a human donor with HPV-associated anogenital cancer.

J is TRBJ1-3 and V is TRBV4-3; no clear D gene. Deletions cut 0 bases from V and 2 bases from J, with 2 bases between. Germline loops: CDR1 LGHNA, CDR2 YSLEER. The CDR3 is made up of 13 amino acids. The CDR3 DNA follows: TGCGCCAGCAGCCAAGAACCTGGAAACACCATATATTTT. Its translation is CASSQEPGNTIYF.

The chain combines TRBV18 with TRBJ2-7; D call uncertain. V was clipped by 2 bases and J by 1 base, with 15 bases between them. CDR3 size: 16 residues. The germline V gene has CDR1 KGHSH and CDR2 LQKENI. CDR3 in DNA: TGTGCCAGCTCACCAACCCGAAGACCGGAATCCTACGAGCAGTACTTC. Translating gives CASSPTRRPESYEQYF.

Worth noting for this clone: Germline is not matched at one junction end, which may reflect a read error. The J gene is TRBJ2-2, the V gene TRBV6-5, with 13 bases aligning to TRBD2. Germline V gene data show CDR1 as MNHEY and CDR2 as SVGAGI. The CDR3 has 14 amino acids. CDR3 in amino acids: CASGLAGATGKLFF. In nucleotides, the CDR3 is TGTGCCAGCGGACTAGCGGGAGCCACCGGGAAGCTGTTTTTT.

The chain links TRBV5-1 to TRBJ2-7; no reliable D call. V lost 1 base, J lost 7 bases, and 15 bases lay in between. The CDR3 covers 14 residues. CDR1 SGHRS and CDR2 YFSETQ come from the germline V gene. The CDR3 protein is CASSLPVGRSEQYF. The CDR3 DNA reads TGCGCCAGCAGCTTGCCCGTTGGACGATCGGAGCAGTACTTC. The variable domain in full, with the rest retrieved from reference TRBV5-1 and TRBJ2-7, is KAGVTQTPRYLIKTRGQQVTLSCSPISGHRSVSWYQQTPGQGLQFLFEYFSETQRNKGNFPGRFSGRQFSNSRSEMNVSTLELGDSALYLCASSLPVGRSEQYFGPGTRLTVT.

The chain recombines TRBV6-4 with TRBJ2-1, with TRBD2 matching 8 bases. Germline CDR1 reads MRHNA; CDR2 reads SNTAGT. This CDR3 has 15 amino acids. Unmatched junction bases numbered 8, after V lost 5 bases and J lost 5 bases. CDR3 loop: CASSKRAGENNEQFF. CDR3 sequence (DNA): TGTGCCAGCAGTAAGAGAGCGGGAGAAAACAATGAGCAGTTCTTC.

DNA for the CDR3: TGTGCCAGCAGCTTGGGAGGAGATACGCAGTATTTT. It is translated as CASSLGGDTQYF. The V and J genes are TRBV5-5 and TRBJ2-3; D remains unclear. Trimming pared 0 bases from V and 5 bases from J, leaving 4 bases between. This CDR3 spans 12 amino acids. Per the germline V gene, CDR1 is SGHKS and CDR2 is YYEKEE (reference sequence).

The chain combines TRBV11-3 with TRBJ2-2, with 10 nucleotides matching TRBD1. This CDR3 region has 16 residues. Germline V gene sequence: CDR1 SGHNT, CDR2 YENEEA. V trimming: 5 bases; J trimming: 5 bases; junction bases outside the gene matches: 8. Here the CDR3 DNA reads TGTGCCAGCAGCGGTGAGACAGGGGGCTTTACCGGGGAGCTGTTTTTT. Its translation: CASSGETGGFTGELFF.

The chain uses TRBV19 and TRBJ1-1; no firm D call. The CDR3 is made up of 14 amino acids. V lost 7 bases to trimming and J lost 5 bases, with 17 bases between them. The germline CDR1 and CDR2 sequences are LNHDA and SQIVND (reference sequence). The CDR3 coding sequence is TGTGCCAGTACCGAAGTCCCGGGAGGGACTGAAGCTTTCTTT. It translates to CASTEVPGGTEAFF.

The chain recombines TRBV4-1 with TRBJ2-6, with D perhaps TRBD1 (6 bases). The CDR3 sequence is 17 residues long. Trimming took off 0 bases at V and 0 bases at J, with 9 bases between the two ends. In germline, CDR1 is MGHRA, CDR2 YSYEKL. This CDR3 reads CASSQDPGHSGANVLTF. The CDR3 bases are TGCGCCAGCAGCCAAGACCCGGGACACTCTGGGGCCAACGTCCTGACTTTC.

The chain carries TRBV19 and TRBJ1-2; 8 bases are a match to TRBD1. CDR1 and CDR2 from the germline V gene are LNHDA and SQIVND (reference sequence). The CDR3 is 14 residues long. With 6 bases clipped from V and 7 bases from J, the junction kept 10 bases outside the gene matches. CDR3 bases: TGTGCCAGTAGGCCCGGACAGGGTCACCCTGGCTACACCTTC. Residues: CASRPGQGHPGYTF.

The CDR3 here is CASSNGIYNSPLHF. In DNA form, the CDR3 reads TGTGCCAGCAGCAACGGGATATATAATTCACCCCTCCACTTT. This chain uses TRBV14 with TRBJ1-6; no clear D. Germline V gene data show CDR1 as SGHDN and CDR2 as FVKESK. The V and J ends lost 5 bases and 4 bases respectively, with 9 bases between them. The CDR3 totals 14 residues.

This clone has just a few counts. CDR3 DNA sequence: TGTGCCAGCAGCGTAGATCCCGAACCCCCCTCTGGCTACACCTTC. Encoded protein: CASSVDPEPPSGYTF. This rearrangement joins TRBV9 to TRBJ1-2; no definite D call. Looked up from germline, CDR1 is SGDLS and CDR2 is YYNGEE. V was shortened by 0 bases and J by 7 bases, with 16 bases between the two germline ends. The length of the CDR3 is 15 residues.

This clone came up a few times. The chain joins TRBV5-4 to TRBJ1-2, with D unresolved. The CDR3 covers 13 residues. Germline CDR1 SGHNT, CDR2 YYREEE (reference sequence). V shed 2 bases and J shed 2 bases, with 7 bases lying between them. The chain's CDR3 is CASSFDPNYGYTF. DNA for the CDR3: TGTGCCAGCAGCTTTGACCCCAACTATGGCTACACCTTC.

The chain links TRBV7-6 to TRBJ1-1; D uncertain. The germline V gene has CDR1 SGHVS and CDR2 FNYEAQ. Trimming pared 4 bases from V and 6 bases from J, leaving 12 bases between. This CDR3 comprises 13 residues. Here the CDR3 DNA reads TGTGCCAGCAGCTCCACGGACCAAGCTGAAGCTTTCTTT. Translated, it gives CASSSTDQAEAFF.

The chain recombines TRBV9 with TRBJ2-1; the D gene is possibly TRBD1 (7 bases). V lost 4 bases and J lost 1, with 21 bases in between. CDR3 length: 18 amino acids. The germline V gene has CDR1 SGDLS and CDR2 YYNGEE. The CDR3 DNA reads TGTGCCAGCAGCCCCCAGGGGGGTTTAGCGGCTTCCTACAATGAGCAGTTCTTC. Translating it yields CASSPQGGLAASYNEQFF.

A few counts support this clone. The chain carries TRBV5-4 and TRBJ2-2; D remains ambiguous. V lost 6 bases and J 0 bases, leaving 9 bases between the germline ends. CDR1 and CDR2 (germline): SGHNT, YYREEE (reference sequence). The CDR3 has 14 residues. CDR3 protein: CASIPGPNTGELFF. The CDR3 nucleotides are TGTGCCAGCATTCCCGGGCCGAACACCGGGGAGCTGTTTTTT.

This sequence joins TRBV10-3 and TRBJ1-2; no reliable D call. This CDR3 region has 12 residues. V shed 3 bases and J shed 7 bases, with 9 bases lying between them. From germline, CDR1 is ENHRY and CDR2 SYGVKD. Here the CDR3 reads CAISDQGPGYTF. The CDR3 DNA sequence: TGTGCCATCAGTGACCAAGGGCCTGGCTACACCTTC.

J is TRBJ2-3 and V is TRBV5-6; D perhaps matches TRBD1 (6 bases). The V gene's germline CDR1 is SGHDT and CDR2 YYEEEE. Deletions cut 3 bases from V and 2 bases from J, with 19 bases between. The CDR3 loop spans 17 amino acids. CDR3 residues: CASSSQHVGGFTDTQYF. Here the CDR3 DNA reads TGTGCCAGCAGCTCCCAACATGTAGGGGGATTCACAGATACGCAGTATTTT.

The chain has TRBV6-1 and TRBJ1-3, with D uncertain. There are 14 residues in the CDR3. The germline CDR1 and CDR2 sequences are MNHNS and SASEGT. Trimming removed 2 bases from V and 4 bases from J, with 9 bases in between. The CDR3 region is CASSERPRGNTIYF. CDR3 nucleotide sequence: TGTGCCAGCAGTGAAAGGCCTCGCGGAAACACCATATATTTT.

The chain couples TRBV30 to TRBJ1-2; D gene uncertain. This CDR3 has 13 amino acids. Germline-derived CDR1 and CDR2 are GTSNPN and SVGIG (reference sequence). Deletions cut 0 bases from V and 4 bases from J, with 9 bases between. CDR3 residues: CAWSVLWSYGYTF. The CDR3 region has the DNA TGTGCCTGGAGTGTTTTGTGGAGCTATGGCTACACCTTC.

This chain connects TRBV2 to TRBJ2-3; 8 nucleotides agree with TRBD1. The V segment lost 4 bases and the J segment 1 base; nucleotides outside the gene matches: 4. Germline V lookup: CDR1 SNHLY, CDR2 FYNNEI. CDR3 length: 15 residues. The CDR3 DNA sequence: TGTGCCAGCAGTGGCTACAGGGGGGGCACAGATACGCAGTATTTT. Translation gives CASSGYRGGTDTQYF.

This chain links TRBV4-1 with TRBJ1-5; TRBD1 matches at 8 bases. The CDR3 is 16 amino acids. V shed 0 bases and J 4 bases; nucleotides not matched to a gene: 5. Germline values: CDR1 MGHRA, CDR2 YSYEKL. In DNA form, the CDR3 reads TGCGCCAGCAGCCAAGAGGTGCGACAGGGGAATCAGCCCCAGCATTTT. This sequence encodes CASSQEVRQGNQPQHF.

CDR3 bases: TGTGCCAGCAGAGCTGACCAAGAGACCCAGTACTTC. It encodes CASRADQETQYF. The genes are TRBV6-5 and TRBJ2-5; D is ambiguous. CDR1 is MNHEY and CDR2 is SVGAGI in the germline V gene. V lost 6 bases and J lost 0, with 5 bases in between. This CDR3 has 12 residues.

CDR3 nucleotide sequence: TGCAGCGTTCCAGCGGGGGGGGCCACAGATACGCAGTATTTT. Its protein is CSVPAGGATDTQYF. The chain couples TRBV29-1 to TRBJ2-3, with 10 positions matching TRBD2. Germline values: CDR1 SQVTM, CDR2 ANQGSEA. V lost 5 bases to trimming and J lost 2 bases; unmatched junction nucleotides: 4. This CDR3 spans 14 amino acids.

The V call is TRBV11-2, the J call TRBJ2-7, with 9 bases identical to TRBD1. The CDR3 runs to 14 residues. The ends lost 5 bases at V and 6 bases at J; junction bases unmatched: 8. Germline CDR1 SGHAT, CDR2 FQNNGV. CDR3 DNA sequence: TGTGCCAGCAGCACCTCCGGGACAGGGCGCGAGCAGTACTTC. Its translation is CASSTSGTGREQYF.

This clone was recorded a few times. The V and J genes are TRBV5-1 and TRBJ2-2; 7 nucleotides align to TRBD2. V shed 0 bases, J shed 8 bases, and the junction held 4 bases outside the gene matches. Germline assignment: CDR1 SGHRS and CDR2 YFSETQ. The CDR3 loop spans 14 amino acids. Written as DNA, the CDR3 is TGCGCCAGCAGCTTGGTAGCGGGTTCAGGGGAGCTGTTTTTT. Its translation is CASSLVAGSGELFF.

The gene calls are TRBV18 and TRBJ2-6, with 7 bases that match TRBD1. V lost 2 bases, J lost 0 bases, and 1 base stayed unmatched. Germline lookup yields CDR1 KGHSH and CDR2 LQKENI. The length of the CDR3 is 16 residues. In nucleotides, the CDR3 is TGTGCCAGCTCACCAGCAGGGGGCTCTGGGGCCAACGTCCTGACTTTC. Protein: CASSPAGGSGANVLTF.

This chain links TRBV29-1 with TRBJ2-1; 9 positions match TRBD2. Germline V CDR1 and CDR2: SQVTM, ANQGSEA. The J segment lost 5 bases and the V segment lost 4 bases, leaving 9 bases of the junction unmatched. This CDR3 is built from 15 residues. The CDR3 DNA reads TGCAGCGTTGGTGATGGGCGGGGGGGAAACAATGAGCAGTTCTTC. Protein: CSVGDGRGGNNEQFF.

The gene calls are TRBV7-2 and TRBJ2-5; TRBD1 agrees at 8 bases. The CDR3 is 13 amino acids. The germline V gene encodes CDR1 SGHTA and CDR2 FQGNSA. The J segment lost 6 bases and the V segment lost 6 bases, leaving 6 bases of the junction unmatched. The CDR3 is CASRNTGGQTQYF. In DNA form, the CDR3 reads TGTGCCAGCAGGAATACAGGGGGTCAGACCCAGTACTTC. Combining the CDR3 with reference TRBV7-2 and TRBJ2-5 gives the whole variable domain GAGVSQSPSNKVTEKGKDVELRCDPISGHTALYWYRQSLGQGLEFLIYFQGNSAPDKSGLPSDRFSAERTGGSVSTLTIQRTQQEDSAVYLCASRNTGGQTQYFGPGTRLLVL.

The J gene is TRBJ2-3, the V gene TRBV11-2; D gene uncertain. The CDR3 has 14 residues. Germline V gene sequence: CDR1 SGHAT, CDR2 FQNNGV. V was cut by 4 bases and J by 3 bases, with 11 bases left in between. In nucleotides, the CDR3 is TGTGCCAGCAGCTCCCACCTAGGGACAGATACGCAGTATTTT. It translates to CASSSHLGTDTQYF.